The rows below give T cell receptor beta chains drawn from one sample of a study of T cells after yellow fever vaccination. TCRdb used MiXCR to reprocess the 5' RACE reads, holding one entry per CDR3 protein. The sample records 250,000 or so distinct CDR3 sequences, roughly 3.7% being singletons. Source: PBMCs, taken 15 days after the yellow fever booster vaccination. Receptor source: a man younger than 30 who received the YFV17D yellow fever vaccine. The CDR3 runs from the conserved cysteine through the conserved F or W. D genes are given only for firm matches. Size is stated for part of the rows, as once, few or many counts, or as a class when the clone is expanded.

length	size	V	D	J	DNA	CDR3
15	many	TRBV29-1	NA	TRBJ2-7	TGCAGCGCATCCGGTCGGGCGGAGGGCGGTGACGAGCAGTACTTC	CSASGRAEGGDEQYF
14	many	TRBV20-1	NA	TRBJ2-3	TGCAGTGCTAGTCCCGCATACGGGGCAGATACGCAGTATTTT	CSASPAYGADTQYF
13	many	TRBV7-2	NA	TRBJ1-5	TGTGCCAGCAGCACCCGGGATTATCAGCCCCAGCATTTT	CASSTRDYQPQHF
13	many	TRBV11-2	NA	TRBJ2-2	TGTGCCAGCAGCTCCGAACTCACCGGGGAGCTGTTTTTT	CASSSELTGELFF
14	many	TRBV5-1	NA	TRBJ1-1	TGCGCCAGCAGCTTGGGGGCAGCCAACACTGAAGCTTTCTTT	CASSLGAANTEAFF
13	many	TRBV4-2	NA	TRBJ2-1	TGTGCCAGCAGCCAAGATGACTACAATGCGCAGTTCTTC	CASSQDDYNAQFF
16	many	TRBV3-2	NA	TRBJ2-7	TGTGCCAGCAGCCACCTAAGGGGGACCGTCCCCTACGAGCAGTACTTC	CASSHLRGTVPYEQYF
14	many	TRBV20-1	NA	TRBJ2-5	TGCAGTGCGAGACAGGCGATGTTACAAGAGACCCAGTACTTC	CSARQAMLQETQYF
16	NA	TRBV5-1	TRBD1	TRBJ2-3	TGCGCCAGCAGTACCGCCGGGACAGAGAACACAGATACGCAGTATTTT	CASSTAGTENTDTQYF
14	many	TRBV5-8	NA	TRBJ2-2	TGTGCCAGGGACCCCGGGAGAACAACCGGGGAGCTGTTTTTT	CARDPGRTTGELFF
14	many	TRBV7-9	NA	TRBJ2-3	TGTGCCAGTAGGCTCAGCTCCGGCACAGATACGCAGTATTTT	CASRLSSGTDTQYF
12	many	TRBV12-3/TRBV12-4	NA	TRBJ2-5	TGTGCCAGCAATACAGGTTTAGGGACCCAGTACTTC	CASNTGLGTQYF
19	few	TRBV24-1	TRBD2	TRBJ2-3	TGTGCCACCAGTGATTTGTCGGAGTTTCAGCGGGGGGGATCAGATACGCAGTATTTT	CATSDLSEFQRGGSDTQYF
13	many	TRBV2	TRBD1	TRBJ1-4	TGTGCCAGCAGTGACGGGACAGGGAAAAAACTGTTTTTT	CASSDGTGKKLFF
12	many	TRBV6-1	NA	TRBJ1-1	TGTGCCAGCAGGCACGGGGGCTTGGAAGCTTTCTTT	CASRHGGLEAFF
16	many	TRBV5-1	NA	TRBJ2-6	TGCGCCAGCAGCTTGGTATGGGGCGCTGGGGCCAACGTCCTGACTTTC	CASSLVWGAGANVLTF
13	NA	TRBV7-9	NA	TRBJ1-6	TGTGCCAGCAGCACGGCCCAGTTCCCACCCCTCCACTTT	CASSTAQFPPLHF
20	NA	TRBV7-5	NA	TRBJ1-2	NA	CISVPEAFLPFDRHEDGYTF
13	NA	TRBV6-5	NA	TRBJ2-1	TGTGCCAGCAGTTGGGACACCCACAATGAGCAGTTCTTC	CASSWDTHNEQFF
14	many	TRBV5-8	NA	TRBJ1-1	TGTGCCAGCAGCTTGCGGGGATTGGGCACTGAAGCTTTCTTT	CASSLRGLGTEAFF
14	many	TRBV7-9	NA	TRBJ2-7	TGTGCCAGCAGCTTAGACCTGATGCAAGGCGAGCAGTACTTC	CASSLDLMQGEQYF
14	few	TRBV5-4	TRBD2	TRBJ2-2	TGTGCCAGCAGCTCGACTAGCGGGGATGGGGAGCTGTTTTTT	CASSSTSGDGELFF
17	few	TRBV7-9	TRBD2	TRBJ2-5	TGTGCCAGCAGCCGAGGGGTGGGGGGGTCCTTTCAAGAGACCCAGTACTTC	CASSRGVGGSFQETQYF
15	many	TRBV6-5	TRBD1	TRBJ1-5	TGTGCCAGCAGTTACTCAGGCCCAGGGGGAGGGCCCCAGCATTTT	CASSYSGPGGGPQHF
14	many	TRBV5-1	NA	TRBJ2-3	TGCGCCAGCAGCTTGGGACAGATGTCGGATACGCAGTATTTT	CASSLGQMSDTQYF
12	few	TRBV5-4	NA	TRBJ1-2	TGTGCCAGCAGCTTTTCAGGGAATGGCTACACCTTC	CASSFSGNGYTF
13	many	TRBV5-1	NA	TRBJ1-1	TGCGCCAGCAGCTTGGGTGAGAACACTGAAGCTTTCTTT	CASSLGENTEAFF
16	many	TRBV12-3/TRBV12-4	NA	TRBJ1-2	TGTGCCAGCAGTTTCTGGCAACCCATTGAGCCTGATGTCTACACCTTC	CASSFWQPIEPDVYTF
15	many	TRBV19	NA	TRBJ1-4	TGTGCCAGTAGTATAGACCAGCCCCGTCGCGAAAAACTGTTTTTT	CASSIDQPRREKLFF
16	NA	TRBV2	NA	TRBJ2-2	TGTGCCAGCAGTGAAGCGCTTCTACAGAACACCGGGGAGCTGTTTTTT	CASSEALLQNTGELFF
13	many	TRBV12-3/TRBV12-4	NA	TRBJ2-6	TGTGCCAGCAGTCGGCGGGGGGCCAACGTCCTGACTTTC	CASSRRGANVLTF
14	many	TRBV5-1	NA	TRBJ2-6	TGCGCCAGCAGCTTACGGGATGGGGCCAACGTCCTGACTTTC	CASSLRDGANVLTF
13	many	TRBV7-2	NA	TRBJ1-3	TGTGCCAGCAGCTTGATACCAGGGAACACCATATATTTT	CASSLIPGNTIYF
14	many	TRBV20-1	NA	TRBJ1-4	TGCAGTGCTAGAGTAAACCTTGGGGACGAAAAACTGTTTTTT	CSARVNLGDEKLFF
13	NA	TRBV3-1	NA	TRBJ1-6	TGTGCCAGCAGCCTATTCTCCGGTGAGACCCTCCACTTT	CASSLFSGETLHF
13	NA	TRBV29-1	TRBD1	TRBJ1-2	TGCAGCGTTGCCGGGACAGGGAGCTATGGCTACACCTTC	CSVAGTGSYGYTF
14	many	TRBV15	NA	TRBJ1-5	TGTGCCACCAGTCCAGGGGATAGCAATCAGCCCCAGCATTTT	CATSPGDSNQPQHF
13	NA	TRBV6-1	NA	TRBJ1-6	TGTGCCAGCAGAGGACAGCCAAATTCACCCCTCCACTTT	CASRGQPNSPLHF
16	many	TRBV12-3/TRBV12-4	NA	TRBJ1-2	TGTGCCAGCAGTTTAGGGCCGCGTACAAGTTTTTATGGCTACACCTTC	CASSLGPRTSFYGYTF
12	many	TRBV7-2	NA	TRBJ1-2	TGTGCCAGCAGCCCCATGGGCTATGGCTACACCTTC	CASSPMGYGYTF